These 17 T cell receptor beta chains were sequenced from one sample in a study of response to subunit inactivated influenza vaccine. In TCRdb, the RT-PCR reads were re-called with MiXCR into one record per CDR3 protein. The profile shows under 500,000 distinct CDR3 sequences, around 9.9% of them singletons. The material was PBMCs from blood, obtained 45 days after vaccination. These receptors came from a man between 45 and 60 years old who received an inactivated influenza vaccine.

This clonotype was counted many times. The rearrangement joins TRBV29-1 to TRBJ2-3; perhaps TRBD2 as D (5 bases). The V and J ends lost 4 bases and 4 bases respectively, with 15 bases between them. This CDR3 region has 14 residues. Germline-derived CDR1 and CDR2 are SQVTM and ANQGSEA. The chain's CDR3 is CSVGWERESDTQYF. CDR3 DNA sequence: TGCAGCGTTGGGTGGGAGAGGGAGTCAGATACGCAGTATTTT.

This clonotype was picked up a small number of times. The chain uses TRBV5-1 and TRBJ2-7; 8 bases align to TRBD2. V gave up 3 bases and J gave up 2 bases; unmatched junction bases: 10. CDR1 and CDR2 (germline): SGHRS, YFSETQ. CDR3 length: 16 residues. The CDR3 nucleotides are TGCGCCAGCAGCTCCACCCCACTAGCGGTGACCTACGAGCAGTACTTC. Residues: CASSSTPLAVTYEQYF.

CDR3 sequence: CASSLGRPYSYEQYF. For the CDR3, the DNA is TGTGCCAGCAGTTTAGGCAGGCCTTACTCCTACGAGCAGTACTTC. J is TRBJ2-7 and V is TRBV27; the D is unclear. From germline, CDR1 is MNHEY and CDR2 SMNVEV (reference sequence). The CDR3 totals 15 residues. V was shortened by 2 bases and J by 0 bases, with 11 bases between the two germline ends.

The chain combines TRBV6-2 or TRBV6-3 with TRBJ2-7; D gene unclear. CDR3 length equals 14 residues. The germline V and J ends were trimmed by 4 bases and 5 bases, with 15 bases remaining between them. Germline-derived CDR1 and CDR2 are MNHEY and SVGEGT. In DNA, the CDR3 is TGTGCCAGCAGTTTACTCCCATCCCTTGACGAGCAGTACTTC. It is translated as CASSLLPSLDEQYF.

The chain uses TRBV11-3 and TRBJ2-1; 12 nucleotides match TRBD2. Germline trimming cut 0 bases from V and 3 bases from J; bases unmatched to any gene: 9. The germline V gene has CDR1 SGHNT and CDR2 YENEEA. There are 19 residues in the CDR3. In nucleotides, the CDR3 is TGTGCCAGCAGCTTAGATTACCGACTAGCGGGAGAGATCTACAATGAGCAGTTCTTC. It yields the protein CASSLDYRLAGEIYNEQFF.

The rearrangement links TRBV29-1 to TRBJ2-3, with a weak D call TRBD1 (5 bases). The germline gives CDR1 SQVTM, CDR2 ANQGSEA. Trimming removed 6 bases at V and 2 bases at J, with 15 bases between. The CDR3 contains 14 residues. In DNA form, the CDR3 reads TGCAGCGTCGCAGTAGGGGATCCCACAGATACGCAGTATTTT. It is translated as CSVAVGDPTDTQYF.

The CDR3 DNA follows: TGTGCCAGCAGACCGGGACAGACACATGAGCAGTTCTTC. It encodes CASRPGQTHEQFF. This chain connects TRBV11-1 to TRBJ2-1; 7 bases are a match to TRBD1. Germline loops: CDR1 SGHAT, CDR2 FQDESV (reference sequence). There are 13 residues in the CDR3. V was clipped by 6 bases and J by 8 bases; unmatched bases: 7. The whole variable domain, filled in from reference TRBV11-1 and TRBJ2-1, reads EAEVAQSPRYKITEKSQAVAFWCDPISGHATLYWYRQILGQGPELLVQFQDESVVDDSQLPKDRFSAERLKGVDSTLKIQPAELGDSAMYLCASRPGQTHEQFFGPGTRLTVL.

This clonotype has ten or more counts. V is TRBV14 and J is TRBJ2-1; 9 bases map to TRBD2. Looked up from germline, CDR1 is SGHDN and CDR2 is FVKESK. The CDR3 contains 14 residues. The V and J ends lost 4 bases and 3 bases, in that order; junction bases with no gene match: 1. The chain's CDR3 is CASSPTSGYNEQFF. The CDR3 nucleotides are TGTGCCAGCAGCCCGACTAGCGGCTACAATGAGCAGTTCTTC. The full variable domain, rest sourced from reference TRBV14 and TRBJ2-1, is EAGVTQFPSHSVIEKGQTVTLRCDPISGHDNLYWYRRVMGKEIKFLLHFVKESKQDESGMPNNRFLAERTGGTYSTLKVQPAELEDSGVYFCASSPTSGYNEQFFGPGTRLTVL.

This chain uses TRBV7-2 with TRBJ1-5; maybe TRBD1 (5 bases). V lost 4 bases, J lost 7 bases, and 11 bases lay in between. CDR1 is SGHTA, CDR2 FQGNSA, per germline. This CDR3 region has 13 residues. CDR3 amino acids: CASSYPGWQPQHF. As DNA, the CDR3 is TGTGCCAGCAGCTACCCAGGGTGGCAGCCCCAGCATTTT.

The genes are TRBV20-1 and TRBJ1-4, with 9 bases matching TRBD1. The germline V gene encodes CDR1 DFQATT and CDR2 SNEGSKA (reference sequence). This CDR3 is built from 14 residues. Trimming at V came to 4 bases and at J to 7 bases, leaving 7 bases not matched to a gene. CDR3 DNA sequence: TGCAGTGCTATAACAGGGGGCGCAGGTGAAAAACTGTTTTTT. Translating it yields CSAITGGAGEKLFF.

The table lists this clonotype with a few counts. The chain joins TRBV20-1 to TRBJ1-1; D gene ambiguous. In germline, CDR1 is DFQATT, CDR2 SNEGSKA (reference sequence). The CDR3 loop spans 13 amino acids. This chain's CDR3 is CSPRLGPGTEAFF. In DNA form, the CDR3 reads TGCAGCCCGAGACTGGGCCCTGGGACTGAAGCTTTCTTT.

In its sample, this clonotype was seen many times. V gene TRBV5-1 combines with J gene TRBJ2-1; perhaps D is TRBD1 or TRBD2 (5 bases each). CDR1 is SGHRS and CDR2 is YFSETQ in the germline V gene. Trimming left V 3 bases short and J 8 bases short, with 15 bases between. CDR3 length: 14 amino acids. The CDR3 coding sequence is TGCGCCAGCAGCTCGACCGGGACCAGCGATGAGCAGTTCTTC. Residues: CASSSTGTSDEQFF.

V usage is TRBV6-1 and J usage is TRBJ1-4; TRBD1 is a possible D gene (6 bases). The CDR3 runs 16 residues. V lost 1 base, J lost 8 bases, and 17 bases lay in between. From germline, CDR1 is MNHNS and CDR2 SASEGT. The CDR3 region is CASSEDPGGAREKLFF. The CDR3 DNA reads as TGTGCCAGCAGTGAAGACCCCGGGGGGGCACGAGAAAAACTGTTTTTT.

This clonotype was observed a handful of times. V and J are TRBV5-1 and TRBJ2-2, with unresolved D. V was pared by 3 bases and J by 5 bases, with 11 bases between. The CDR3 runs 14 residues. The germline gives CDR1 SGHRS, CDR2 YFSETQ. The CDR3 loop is CASSYRSETGELFF. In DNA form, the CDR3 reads TGCGCCAGCAGCTACCGGAGCGAGACCGGGGAGCTGTTTTTT.

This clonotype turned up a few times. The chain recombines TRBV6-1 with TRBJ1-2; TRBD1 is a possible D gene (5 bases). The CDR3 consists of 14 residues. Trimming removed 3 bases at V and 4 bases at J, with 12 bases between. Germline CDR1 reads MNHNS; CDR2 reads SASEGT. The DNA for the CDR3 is TGTGCCAGCAGTGACAAGGGGTATGGCTATGGCTACACCTTC. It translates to CASSDKGYGYGYTF.

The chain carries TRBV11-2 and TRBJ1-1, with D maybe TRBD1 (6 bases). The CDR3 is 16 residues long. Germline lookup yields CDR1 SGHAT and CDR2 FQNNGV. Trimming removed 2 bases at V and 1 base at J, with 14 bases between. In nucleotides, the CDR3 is TGTGCCAGCAGCTTATGGGTCTCGACAGGGAACACTGAAGCTTTCTTT. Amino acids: CASSLWVSTGNTEAFF.

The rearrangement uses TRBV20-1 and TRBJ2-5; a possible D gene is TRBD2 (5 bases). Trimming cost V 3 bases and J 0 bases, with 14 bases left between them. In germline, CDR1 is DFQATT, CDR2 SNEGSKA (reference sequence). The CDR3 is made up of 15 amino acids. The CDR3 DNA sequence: TGCAGTGCTAGTTTGGCGGGCATACACCAAGAGACCCAGTACTTC. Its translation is CSASLAGIHQETQYF.